Below, 20 T cell receptor beta chains from the same sample are listed, as sequenced in a study of T-cell memory formation after mild COVID-19. One entry per CDR3 protein, called by TCRdb with MiXCR from the 5' RACE reads. The profile shows around 130,000 distinct CDR3 sequences, roughly 15% of them singletons. The sample was PBMCs or a T cell subset sorted from them (not recorded which). The receptor set was obtained from an adult woman who had mild COVID-19 (a few samples of this study predate the infection). Cell type and time point are not known.

The V and J genes are TRBV7-9 and TRBJ2-7; 13 bases are shared with TRBD2. In germline, CDR1 is SEHNR, CDR2 FQNEAQ (reference sequence). Unmatched junction bases numbered 13, after V lost 5 bases and J lost 3 bases. This CDR3 spans 18 amino acids. The CDR3 DNA reads TGTGCCAGCAGCCGACCCTCCGGACTAGCGGGGGCCAACTACGAGCAGTACTTC. Translated: CASSRPSGLAGANYEQYF.

The rearrangement uses TRBV7-2 and TRBJ2-3, with D unclear. Germline CDR1 SGHTA, CDR2 FQGNSA. The CDR3 runs to 14 residues. Trimming shortened V by 6 bases and J by 1 base, and 11 bases separated the two germline ends. CDR3 sequence reads: CASSSEPGTDTQYF. The CDR3 DNA sequence: TGTGCCAGCAGTAGTGAGCCGGGCACAGATACGCAGTATTTT.

In its sample, this clonotype was seen a few times. The gene calls are TRBV14 and TRBJ2-1; D uncertain. V dropped 4 bases and J dropped 7 bases, with 23 bases sitting between them. The CDR3 is 17 amino acids. The germline gives CDR1 SGHDN, CDR2 FVKESK. The chain's CDR3 is CASSPRRKLIRGNEQFF. For the CDR3, the DNA is TGTGCCAGCAGCCCCCGAAGAAAACTGATACGTGGGAATGAGCAGTTCTTC.

This chain uses TRBV6-5 with TRBJ1-2; D might be TRBD1 (5 bases). From germline, CDR1 is MNHEY and CDR2 SVGAGI. This CDR3 contains 18 residues. The V and J ends lost 4 bases and 0 bases respectively, with 21 bases between them. The CDR3 here is CASSSTGTPRVANYGYTF. Written as DNA, the CDR3 is TGTGCCAGCAGTTCTACCGGGACTCCTAGGGTAGCTAACTATGGCTACACCTTC.

This clonotype came up a few times. This chain links TRBV5-5 with TRBJ2-7; 10 nucleotides match TRBD2. CDR3 length: 16 amino acids. Germline loops: CDR1 SGHKS, CDR2 YYEKEE (reference sequence). Trimming removed 4 bases from V and 0 bases from J; junction bases left unmatched: 7. The CDR3 DNA is TGTGCCAGCAGCCTTTGGACTAGCGGCAACTCCTACGAGCAGTACTTC. It yields the protein CASSLWTSGNSYEQYF.

In its sample, this clonotype was seen a few times. The chain employs TRBV7-2 and TRBJ2-5; D not certain. In germline, CDR1 is SGHTA, CDR2 FQGNSA. Trimming took off 5 bases at V and 2 bases at J, with 15 bases between the two ends. This CDR3 region has 15 residues. This CDR3 is CASSRGSGRQETQYF. The CDR3 DNA reads TGTGCCAGCAGCCGCGGATCTGGCAGACAAGAGACCCAGTACTTC.

The chain employs TRBV5-1 and TRBJ2-7; D is ambiguous. The length of the CDR3 is 12 residues. Germline CDR1 and CDR2: SGHRS and YFSETQ. V lost 4 bases to trimming and J lost 6 bases, with 11 bases between them. The CDR3 here is CASSTSSAEQYF. As DNA, the CDR3 is TGCGCCAGCAGCACCAGTAGTGCCGAGCAGTACTTC.

This clonotype has a handful of counts. This chain uses TRBV28 with TRBJ2-7, with TRBD2 identical over 8 bases. The CDR3 has 15 amino acids. The V and J ends lost 5 bases and 5 bases, in that order; junction bases with no gene match: 11. Germline V gene data show CDR1 as MDHEN and CDR2 as SYDVKM. CDR3 coding DNA: TGTGCCAGCAGTATACGGCCACTAGCGGTCAACGAGCAGTACTTC. As protein: CASSIRPLAVNEQYF.

The genes are TRBV25-1 and TRBJ2-7; D is possibly TRBD2 (5 bases). The CDR3 covers 13 residues. The germline V gene has CDR1 MGHDK and CDR2 SYGVNS. Trimming cost V 1 base and J 5 bases, with 9 bases left between them. The CDR3 DNA reads TGTGCCAGCAGTGAATCAGGAGGTAACGAGCAGTACTTC. It yields the protein CASSESGGNEQYF.

The V and J genes are TRBV6-2 or TRBV6-3 and TRBJ1-1; weak D call: TRBD1 (5 bases). Trimming shortened V by 6 bases and J by 7 bases, and 9 bases separated the two germline ends. The germline V gene has CDR1 MNHEY and CDR2 SVGEGT. The CDR3 runs to 11 residues. The CDR3: CASSLQDEAFF. The CDR3 DNA is TGTGCCAGCAGCCTACAGGATGAAGCTTTCTTT.

This chain joins TRBV9 and TRBJ2-6; the D is unclear. The germline V gene encodes CDR1 SGDLS and CDR2 YYNGEE. This CDR3 has 15 residues. The V end lost 1 base, the J end lost 2 bases, and 7 bases lay between the germline ends. The CDR3 nucleotides read TGTGCCAGCAGCGTACTGGGGACTGGGGCCAACGTCCTGACTTTC. Protein: CASSVLGTGANVLTF.

This chain uses TRBV12-3 or TRBV12-4 with TRBJ1-5; D remains ambiguous. Trimming removed 7 bases at V and 1 base at J, with 14 bases between. The CDR3 runs to 15 residues. CDR3 amino acids: CASTMRVGSNQPQHF. The DNA of the CDR3 is TGTGCCAGCACCATGAGGGTGGGAAGCAATCAGCCCCAGCATTTT.

This clonotype has a handful of counts. This rearrangement joins TRBV7-6 to TRBJ2-5; 11 nucleotides align to TRBD2. This CDR3 has 16 amino acids. Germline values: CDR1 SGHVS, CDR2 FNYEAQ. V shed 3 bases, J shed 0 bases, and the junction held 3 bases outside the gene matches. CDR3 sequence (DNA): TGTGCCAGCAGCTTTGGGACTAGCGGAAACCAAGAGACCCAGTACTTC. Translating gives CASSFGTSGNQETQYF.

This clonotype has more than one count but fewer than ten. V gene TRBV7-9 combines with J gene TRBJ2-7, with 10 nucleotides matching TRBD1. The CDR3 consists of 15 residues. V gave up 5 bases and J gave up 2 bases; unmatched junction bases: 6. Germline lookup yields CDR1 SEHNR and CDR2 FQNEAQ (reference sequence). CDR3 sequence (DNA): TGTGCCAGCAGCCCCCGGGACAGGGGAGCCTACGAGCAGTACTTC. Translated, it gives CASSPRDRGAYEQYF. The full variable domain, completed using reference TRBV7-9 and TRBJ2-7, is DTGVSQNPRHKITKRGQNVTFRCDPISEHNRLYWYRQTLGQGPEFLTYFQNEAQLEKSRLLSDRFSAERPKGSFSTLEIQRTEQGDSAMYLCASSPRDRGAYEQYFGPGTRLTVT.

This chain links TRBV5-4 with TRBJ2-3; D may be TRBD1 (6 bases). Germline V gives CDR1 SGHNT, CDR2 YYREEE (reference sequence). This CDR3 is built from 16 residues. V was clipped by 4 bases and J by 0 bases, with 15 bases between them. The CDR3 sequence: CASSPGQWMSTDTQYF. In DNA, the CDR3 is TGTGCCAGCAGCCCTGGACAGTGGATGAGCACAGATACGCAGTATTTT. Based on the CDR3 plus reference TRBV5-4 and TRBJ2-3, the full variable domain is ETGVTQSPTHLIKTRGQQVTLRCSSQSGHNTVSWYQQALGQGPQFIFQYYREEENGRGNFPPRFSGLQFPNYSSELNVNALELDDSALYLCASSPGQWMSTDTQYFGPGTRLTVL.

The CDR3 sequence is CASKFSAGGLYEQYF. The CDR3 nucleotides read TGTGCCAGCAAATTCTCGGCGGGAGGGCTCTACGAGCAGTACTTC. The chain carries TRBV27 and TRBJ2-7; TRBD2 matches 9 bases. The CDR3 contains 15 residues. Germline V lookup: CDR1 MNHEY, CDR2 SMNVEV (reference sequence). Trimming at V came to 7 bases and at J to 3 bases, leaving 10 bases not matched to a gene.

This clonotype is deemed medium-sized (0.01 to 0.1%). The V gene is TRBV2, the J gene TRBJ2-7, with 9 bases fitting TRBD1. With 4 bases clipped from V and 6 bases from J, the junction kept 16 bases outside the gene matches. The CDR3 has 17 residues. The germline V gene encodes CDR1 SNHLY and CDR2 FYNNEI. The CDR3 is CASSVKLMGQGTPEQYF. The CDR3 DNA is TGTGCCAGCAGTGTAAAACTGATGGGACAGGGTACCCCCGAGCAGTACTTC. The entire variable domain, with the rest obtained from reference TRBV2 and TRBJ2-7, is as follows: EPEVTQTPSHQVTQMGQEVILRCVPISNHLYFYWYRQILGQKVEFLVSFYNNEISEKSEIFDDQFSVERPDGSNFTLKIRSTKLEDSAMYFCASSVKLMGQGTPEQYFGPGTRLTVT.

There are many counts of this clonotype. This sequence joins TRBV5-1 and TRBJ2-1, with 13 bases aligning to TRBD2. The CDR3 is 17 residues long. With V trimmed by 0 bases and J by 7 bases, 7 bases remained unmatched. Germline CDR1 is SGHRS and CDR2 is YFSETQ. The CDR3 reads CASSLAQLAGGQNEQFF. CDR3 bases: TGCGCCAGCAGCTTGGCGCAACTAGCGGGAGGGCAGAATGAGCAGTTCTTC.

This clonotype was detected ten times or more. V gene TRBV6-6 combines with J gene TRBJ2-7; TRBD2 is a possible D gene (5 bases). The CDR3 contains 13 residues. Germline-derived CDR1 and CDR2 are MNHNY and SVGAGI (reference sequence). V was shortened by 2 bases and J by 2 bases, with 7 bases between the two germline ends. CDR3: CASSYEGTYEQYF. DNA of the CDR3: TGTGCCAGCAGTTACGAGGGCACCTACGAGCAGTACTTC.

At least ten counts were recorded for this clonotype. The chain has TRBV25-1 and TRBJ2-7, with 12 bases fitting TRBD2. The CDR3 totals 14 residues. Germline lookup yields CDR1 MGHDK and CDR2 SYGVNS. The junction had 0 bases not matched to a gene; V was cut back by 3 bases and J by 3 bases. The CDR3 spells CASSETSGSYEQYF. CDR3 coding DNA: TGTGCCAGCAGTGAGACTAGCGGGAGCTACGAGCAGTACTTC.